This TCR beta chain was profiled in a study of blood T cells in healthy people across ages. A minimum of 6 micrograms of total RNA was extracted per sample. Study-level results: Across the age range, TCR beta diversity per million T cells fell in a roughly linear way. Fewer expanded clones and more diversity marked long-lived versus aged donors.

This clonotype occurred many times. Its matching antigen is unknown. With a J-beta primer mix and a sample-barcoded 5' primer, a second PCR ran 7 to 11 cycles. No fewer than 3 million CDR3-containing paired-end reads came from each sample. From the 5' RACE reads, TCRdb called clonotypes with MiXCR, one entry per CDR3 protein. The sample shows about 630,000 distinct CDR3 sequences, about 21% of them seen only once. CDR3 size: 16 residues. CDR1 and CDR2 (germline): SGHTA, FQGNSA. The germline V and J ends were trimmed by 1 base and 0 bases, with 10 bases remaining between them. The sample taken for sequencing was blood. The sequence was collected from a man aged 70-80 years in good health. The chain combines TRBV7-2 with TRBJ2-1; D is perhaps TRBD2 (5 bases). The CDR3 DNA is TGTGCCAGCAGCTTAGGCGGGCGGAACTCCTACAATGAGCAGTTCTTC. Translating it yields CASSLGGRNSYNEQFF.